The sequence of this T cell receptor beta chain was determined in a study of blood T cell repertoires in COVID-19. CDR1 is SGHAT and CDR2 is FQNNGV in the germline V gene. The CDR3 sequence is 14 residues long. Trimming took off 5 bases at V and 3 bases at J, with 14 bases between the two ends. Study processing details: By means of reference gene primer amplification, nucleated cell counts were estimated. TCRdb's copy holds only in-frame clones and misses some; the assay was immunoSEQ multiplex PCR. D and trimming were read from the DNA, whereas the V and J calls and clone size are those reported in that table. Among around 250,000 clones listed, 82% were seen once.

V usage is TRBV11-2 and J usage is TRBJ2-7, with D tentatively TRBD1 (7 bases). The clonotype originates from a woman in her late teens or twenties with acute or convalescent COVID-19. The specimen sequenced was peripheral blood. The CDR3 region is CASSPGGTVYEQYF. The DNA for the CDR3 is TGTGCCAGCAGCCCAGGGGGGACGGTCTACGAGCAGTACTTC.